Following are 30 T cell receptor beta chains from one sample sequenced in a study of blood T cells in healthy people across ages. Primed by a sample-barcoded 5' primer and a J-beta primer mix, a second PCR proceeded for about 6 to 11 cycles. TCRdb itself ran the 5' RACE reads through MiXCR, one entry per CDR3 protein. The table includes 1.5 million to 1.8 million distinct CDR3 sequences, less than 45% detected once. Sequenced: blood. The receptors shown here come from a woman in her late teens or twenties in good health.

The CDR3 sequence is CASSLAGVQFF. In DNA, the CDR3 is TGTGCCAGCAGTCTAGCGGGAGTGCAGTTCTTC. The V and J genes are TRBV6-2 or TRBV6-3 and TRBJ2-1; 10 nucleotides agree with TRBD2. The CDR3 has 11 residues. Trimming cost V 5 bases and J 12 bases; bases outside gene matches: 1. Germline CDR1 is MNHEY and CDR2 is SVGEGT.

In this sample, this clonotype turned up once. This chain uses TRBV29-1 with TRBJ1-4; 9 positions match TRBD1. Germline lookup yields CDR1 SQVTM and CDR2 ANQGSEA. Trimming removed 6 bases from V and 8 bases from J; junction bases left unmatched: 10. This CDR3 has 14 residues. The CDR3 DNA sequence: TGCAGCGTGGCACACAGGGGGCGAGAGGAAAAACTGTTTTTT. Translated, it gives CSVAHRGREEKLFF. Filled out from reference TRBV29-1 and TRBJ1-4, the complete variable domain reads SAVISQKPSRDICQRGTSLTIQCQVDSQVTMMFWYRQQPGQSLTLIATANQGSEATYESGFVIDKFPISRPNLTFSTLTVSNMSPEDSSIYLCSVAHRGREEKLFFGSGTQLSVL.

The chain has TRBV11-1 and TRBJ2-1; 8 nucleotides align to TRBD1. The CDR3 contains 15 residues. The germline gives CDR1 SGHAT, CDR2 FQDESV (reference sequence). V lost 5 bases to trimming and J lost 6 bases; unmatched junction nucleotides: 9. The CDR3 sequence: CASSHRGELFNEQFF. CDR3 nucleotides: TGTGCCAGCAGCCACAGGGGGGAATTATTCAATGAGCAGTTCTTC.

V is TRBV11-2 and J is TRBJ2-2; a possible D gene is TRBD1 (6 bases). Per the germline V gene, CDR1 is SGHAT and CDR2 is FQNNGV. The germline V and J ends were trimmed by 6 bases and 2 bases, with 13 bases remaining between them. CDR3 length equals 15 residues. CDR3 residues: CASRPPGHNTGELFF. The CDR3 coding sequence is TGTGCCAGCAGACCCCCGGGACATAACACCGGGGAGCTGTTTTTT.

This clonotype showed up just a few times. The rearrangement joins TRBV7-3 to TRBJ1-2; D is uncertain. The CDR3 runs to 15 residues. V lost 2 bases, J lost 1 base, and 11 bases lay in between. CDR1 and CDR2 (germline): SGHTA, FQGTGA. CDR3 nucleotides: TGTGCCAGCAGCTTAGGGTACGGGCATAACTATGGCTACACCTTC. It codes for CASSLGYGHNYGYTF.

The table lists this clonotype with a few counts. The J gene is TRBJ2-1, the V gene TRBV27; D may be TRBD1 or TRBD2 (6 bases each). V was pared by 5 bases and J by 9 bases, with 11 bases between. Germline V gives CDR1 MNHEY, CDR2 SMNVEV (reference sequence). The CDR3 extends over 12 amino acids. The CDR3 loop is CASSKQGGEQFF. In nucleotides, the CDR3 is TGTGCCAGCAGTAAACAGGGAGGTGAGCAGTTCTTC.

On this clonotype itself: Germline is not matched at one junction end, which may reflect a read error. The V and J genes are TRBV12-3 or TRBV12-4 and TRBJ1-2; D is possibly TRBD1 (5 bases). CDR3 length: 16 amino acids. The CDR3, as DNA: TGTGCCGGCAGAACTCGGGGCACCAGACCTAACTATGGCTACACCTTC. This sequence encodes CAGRTRGTRPNYGYTF.

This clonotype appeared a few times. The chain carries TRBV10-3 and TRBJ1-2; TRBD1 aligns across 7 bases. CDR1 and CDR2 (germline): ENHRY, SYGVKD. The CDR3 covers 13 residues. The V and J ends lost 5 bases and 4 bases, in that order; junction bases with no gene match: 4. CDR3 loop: CAISHDRAYGYTF. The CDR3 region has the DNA TGTGCCATCAGTCATGACAGGGCCTATGGCTACACCTTC.

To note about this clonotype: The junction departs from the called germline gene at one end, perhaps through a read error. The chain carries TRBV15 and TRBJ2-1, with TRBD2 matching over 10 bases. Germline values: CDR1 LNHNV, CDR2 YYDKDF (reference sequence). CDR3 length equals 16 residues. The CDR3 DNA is TGTGCCACCAGCCGTCGTCTAGCGGGGGCATACACTGAGCAGTTCTTC. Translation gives CATSRRLAGAYTEQFF.

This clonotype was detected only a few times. The CDR3 coding sequence is TGCAGTGCTAGGGGGCCGGGGGAAGGCCAGCCCCAGCATTTT. Encoded protein: CSARGPGEGQPQHF. The gene calls are TRBV20-1 and TRBJ1-5, with D perhaps TRBD1 (5 bases). Trimming pared 3 bases from V and 7 bases from J, leaving 16 bases between. The CDR3 runs to 14 residues. Germline lookup yields CDR1 DFQATT and CDR2 SNEGSKA (reference sequence).

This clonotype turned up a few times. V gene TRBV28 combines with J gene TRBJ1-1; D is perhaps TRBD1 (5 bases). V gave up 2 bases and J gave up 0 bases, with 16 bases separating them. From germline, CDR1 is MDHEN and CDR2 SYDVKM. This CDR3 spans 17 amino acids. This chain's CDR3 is CASSLEAGTYMNTEAFF. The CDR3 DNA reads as TGTGCCAGCAGTTTAGAGGCAGGGACCTACATGAACACTGAAGCTTTCTTT.

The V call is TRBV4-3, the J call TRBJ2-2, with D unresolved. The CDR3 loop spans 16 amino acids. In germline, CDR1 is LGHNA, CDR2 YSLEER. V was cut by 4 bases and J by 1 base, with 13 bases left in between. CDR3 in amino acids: CASSLGERENTGELFF. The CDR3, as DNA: TGCGCCAGCAGCCTTGGGGAAAGGGAGAACACCGGGGAGCTGTTTTTT.

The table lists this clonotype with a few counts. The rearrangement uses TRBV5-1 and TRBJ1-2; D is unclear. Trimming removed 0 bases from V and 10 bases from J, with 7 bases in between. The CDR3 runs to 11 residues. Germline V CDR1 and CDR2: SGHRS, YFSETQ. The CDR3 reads CASSLAGPYTF. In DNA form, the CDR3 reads TGCGCCAGCAGCTTGGCAGGCCCCTACACCTTC. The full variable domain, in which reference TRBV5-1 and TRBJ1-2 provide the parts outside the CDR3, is KAGVTQTPRYLIKTRGQQVTLSCSPISGHRSVSWYQQTPGQGLQFLFEYFSETQRNKGNFPGRFSGRQFSNSRSEMNVSTLELGDSALYLCASSLAGPYTFGSGTRLTVV.

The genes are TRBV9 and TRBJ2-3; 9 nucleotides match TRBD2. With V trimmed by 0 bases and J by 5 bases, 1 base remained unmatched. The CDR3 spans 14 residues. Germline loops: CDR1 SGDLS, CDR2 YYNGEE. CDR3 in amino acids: CASSVAAGGDTQYF. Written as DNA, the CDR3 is TGTGCCAGCAGCGTAGCAGCGGGGGGAGATACGCAGTATTTT.

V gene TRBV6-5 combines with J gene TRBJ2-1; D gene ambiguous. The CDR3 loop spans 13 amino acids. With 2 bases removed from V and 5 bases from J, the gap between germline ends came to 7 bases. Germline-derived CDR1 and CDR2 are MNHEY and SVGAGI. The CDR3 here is CASSYRIHNEQFF. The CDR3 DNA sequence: TGTGCCAGCAGTTACAGGATACACAATGAGCAGTTCTTC.

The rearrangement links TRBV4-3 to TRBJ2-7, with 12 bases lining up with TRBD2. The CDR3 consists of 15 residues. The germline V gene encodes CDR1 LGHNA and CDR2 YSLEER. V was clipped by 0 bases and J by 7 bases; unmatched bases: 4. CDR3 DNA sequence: TGCGCCAGCAGCCAAGAGGGAGGACTAGCGGGGGAGCAGTACTTC. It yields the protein CASSQEGGLAGEQYF.

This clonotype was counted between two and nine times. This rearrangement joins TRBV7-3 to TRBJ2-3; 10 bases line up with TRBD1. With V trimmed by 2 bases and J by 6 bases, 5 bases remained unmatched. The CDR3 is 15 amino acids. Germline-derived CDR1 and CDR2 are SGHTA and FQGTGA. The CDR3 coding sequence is TGTGCCAGCAGCTTAGCGACAGGGGGCGCCGATACGCAGTATTTT. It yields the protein CASSLATGGADTQYF.

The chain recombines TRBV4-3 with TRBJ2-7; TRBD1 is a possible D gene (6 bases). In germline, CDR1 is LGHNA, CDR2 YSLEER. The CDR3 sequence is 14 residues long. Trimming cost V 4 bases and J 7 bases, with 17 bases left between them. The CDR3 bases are TGCGCCAGCAGCCCGGGACATCAGTCTCTGGAGCAGTACTTC. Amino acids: CASSPGHQSLEQYF.

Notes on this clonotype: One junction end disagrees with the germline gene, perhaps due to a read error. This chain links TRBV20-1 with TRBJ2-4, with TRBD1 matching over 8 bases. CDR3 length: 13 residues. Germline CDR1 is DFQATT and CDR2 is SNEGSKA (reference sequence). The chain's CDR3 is CSARFGTGYEQYF. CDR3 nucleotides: TGCAGTGCTAGATTTGGGACAGGCTACGAGCAGTACTTT.

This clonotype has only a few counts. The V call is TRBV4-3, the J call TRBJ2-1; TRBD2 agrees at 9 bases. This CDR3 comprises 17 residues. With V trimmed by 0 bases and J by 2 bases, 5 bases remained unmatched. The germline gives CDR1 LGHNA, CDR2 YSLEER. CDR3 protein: CASSQDRAGGAYNEQFF. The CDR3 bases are TGCGCCAGCAGCCAAGACAGGGCGGGAGGGGCCTACAATGAGCAGTTCTTC.

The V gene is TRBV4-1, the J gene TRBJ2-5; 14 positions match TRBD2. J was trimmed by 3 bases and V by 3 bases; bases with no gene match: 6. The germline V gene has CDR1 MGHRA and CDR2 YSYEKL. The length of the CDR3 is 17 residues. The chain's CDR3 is CASSHGTSGGTEETQYF. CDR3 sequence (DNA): TGCGCCAGCAGCCACGGGACTAGCGGGGGTACCGAAGAGACCCAGTACTTC.

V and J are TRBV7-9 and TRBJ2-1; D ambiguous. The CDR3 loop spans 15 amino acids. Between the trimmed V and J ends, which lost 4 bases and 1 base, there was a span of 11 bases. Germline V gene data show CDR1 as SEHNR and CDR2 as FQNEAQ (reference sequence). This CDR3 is CASSSRAQSYNEQFF. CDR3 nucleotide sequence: TGTGCCAGCAGCTCCCGGGCTCAATCCTACAATGAGCAGTTCTTC. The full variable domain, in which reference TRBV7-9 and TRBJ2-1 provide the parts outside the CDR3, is DTGVSQNPRHKITKRGQNVTFRCDPISEHNRLYWYRQTLGQGPEFLTYFQNEAQLEKSRLLSDRFSAERPKGSFSTLEIQRTEQGDSAMYLCASSSRAQSYNEQFFGPGTRLTVL.

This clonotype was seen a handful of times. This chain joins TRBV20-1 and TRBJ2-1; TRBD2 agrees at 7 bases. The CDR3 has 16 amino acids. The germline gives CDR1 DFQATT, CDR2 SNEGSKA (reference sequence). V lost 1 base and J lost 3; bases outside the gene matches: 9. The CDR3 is CSARGIIGGGYNEQFF. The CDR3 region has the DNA TGCAGTGCTAGAGGAATTATAGGCGGGGGCTACAATGAGCAGTTCTTC.

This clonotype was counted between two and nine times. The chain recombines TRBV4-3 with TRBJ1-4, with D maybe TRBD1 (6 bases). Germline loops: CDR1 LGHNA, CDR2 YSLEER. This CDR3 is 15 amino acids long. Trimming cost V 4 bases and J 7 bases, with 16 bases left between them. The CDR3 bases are TGCGCCAGCAGCCCCTCCGCAGGGGACGCTGAAAAACTGTTTTTT. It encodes CASSPSAGDAEKLFF.

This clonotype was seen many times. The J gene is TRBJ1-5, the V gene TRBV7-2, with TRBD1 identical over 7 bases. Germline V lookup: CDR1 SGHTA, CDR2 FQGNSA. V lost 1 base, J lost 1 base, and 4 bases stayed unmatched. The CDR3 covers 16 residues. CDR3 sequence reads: CASSLEGGWSNQPQHF. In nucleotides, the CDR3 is TGTGCCAGCAGCTTAGAAGGGGGCTGGAGCAATCAGCCCCAGCATTTT.

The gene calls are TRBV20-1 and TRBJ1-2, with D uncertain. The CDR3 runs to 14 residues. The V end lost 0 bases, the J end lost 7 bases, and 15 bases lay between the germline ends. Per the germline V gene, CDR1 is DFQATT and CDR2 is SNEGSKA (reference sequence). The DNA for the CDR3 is TGCAGTGCTAGAGAGTTACCAGGACGTGGTGGCTACACCTTC. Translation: CSARELPGRGGYTF.

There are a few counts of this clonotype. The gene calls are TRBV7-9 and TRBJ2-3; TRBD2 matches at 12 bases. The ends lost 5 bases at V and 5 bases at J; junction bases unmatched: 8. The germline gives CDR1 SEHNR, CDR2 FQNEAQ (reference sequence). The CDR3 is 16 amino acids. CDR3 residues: CASSKGLAGTLDTQYF. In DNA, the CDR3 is TGTGCCAGCAGCAAAGGACTAGCGGGGACGTTAGATACGCAGTATTTT. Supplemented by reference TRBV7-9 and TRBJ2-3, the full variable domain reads DTGVSQNPRHKITKRGQNVTFRCDPISEHNRLYWYRQTLGQGPEFLTYFQNEAQLEKSRLLSDRFSAERPKGSFSTLEIQRTEQGDSAMYLCASSKGLAGTLDTQYFGPGTRLTVL.

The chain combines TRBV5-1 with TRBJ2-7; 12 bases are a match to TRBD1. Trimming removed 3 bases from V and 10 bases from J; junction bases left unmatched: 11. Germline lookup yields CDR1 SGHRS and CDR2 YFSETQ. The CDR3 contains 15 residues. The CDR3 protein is CASSSPGQGAGGQYF. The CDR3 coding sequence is TGCGCCAGCAGCTCTCCGGGACAGGGGGCGGGAGGCCAGTACTTC.

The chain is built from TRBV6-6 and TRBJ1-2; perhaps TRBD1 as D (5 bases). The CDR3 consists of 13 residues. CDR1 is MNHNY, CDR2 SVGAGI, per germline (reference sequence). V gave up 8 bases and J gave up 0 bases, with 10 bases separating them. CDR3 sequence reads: CASLGLANYGYTF. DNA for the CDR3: TGTGCCAGCCTGGGACTTGCTAACTATGGCTACACCTTC.

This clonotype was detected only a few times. In DNA form, the CDR3 reads TGTGCCACCGCCCCGACAGGGCTCTATGGCTACACCTTC. Its translation is CATAPTGLYGYTF. The chain links TRBV15 to TRBJ1-2; 7 nucleotides match TRBD1. The CDR3 length is 13 residues. The germline V gene has CDR1 LNHNV and CDR2 YYDKDF (reference sequence). J was trimmed by 4 bases and V by 8 bases; bases with no gene match: 7.